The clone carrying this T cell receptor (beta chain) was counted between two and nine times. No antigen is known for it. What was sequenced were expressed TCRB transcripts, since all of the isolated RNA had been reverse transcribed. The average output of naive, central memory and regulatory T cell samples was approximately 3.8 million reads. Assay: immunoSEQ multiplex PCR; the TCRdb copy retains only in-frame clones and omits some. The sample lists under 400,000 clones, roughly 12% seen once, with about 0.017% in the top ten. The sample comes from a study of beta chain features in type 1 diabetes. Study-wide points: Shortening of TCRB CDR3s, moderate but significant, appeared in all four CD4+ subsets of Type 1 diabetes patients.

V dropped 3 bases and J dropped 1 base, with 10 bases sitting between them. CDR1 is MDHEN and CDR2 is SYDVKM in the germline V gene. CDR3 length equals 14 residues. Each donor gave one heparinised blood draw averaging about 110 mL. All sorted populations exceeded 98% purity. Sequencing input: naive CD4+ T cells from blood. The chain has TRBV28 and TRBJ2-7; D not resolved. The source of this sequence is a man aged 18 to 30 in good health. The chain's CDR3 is CASSFGGQSYEQYF. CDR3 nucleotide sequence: TGTGCCAGCAGTTTTGGTGGGCAATCCTACGAGCAGTACTTC.